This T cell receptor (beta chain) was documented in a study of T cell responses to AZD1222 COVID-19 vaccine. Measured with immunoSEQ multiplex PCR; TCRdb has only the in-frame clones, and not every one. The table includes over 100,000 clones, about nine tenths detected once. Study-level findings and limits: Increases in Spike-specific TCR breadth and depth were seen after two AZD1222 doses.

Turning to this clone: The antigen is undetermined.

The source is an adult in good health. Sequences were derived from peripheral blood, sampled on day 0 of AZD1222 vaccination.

This CDR3 is CASKLVAVAEKLFF. CDR3 DNA: TGTGCCAGTAAGCTTGTCGCAGTGGCTGAAAAACTGTTTTTT. V is TRBV19 and J is TRBJ1-4; D ambiguous. The ends were cut back, 7 bases at V and 7 bases at J, with 16 bases in the middle. The CDR3 extends over 14 amino acids. Germline assignment: CDR1 LNHDA and CDR2 SQIVND (reference sequence).